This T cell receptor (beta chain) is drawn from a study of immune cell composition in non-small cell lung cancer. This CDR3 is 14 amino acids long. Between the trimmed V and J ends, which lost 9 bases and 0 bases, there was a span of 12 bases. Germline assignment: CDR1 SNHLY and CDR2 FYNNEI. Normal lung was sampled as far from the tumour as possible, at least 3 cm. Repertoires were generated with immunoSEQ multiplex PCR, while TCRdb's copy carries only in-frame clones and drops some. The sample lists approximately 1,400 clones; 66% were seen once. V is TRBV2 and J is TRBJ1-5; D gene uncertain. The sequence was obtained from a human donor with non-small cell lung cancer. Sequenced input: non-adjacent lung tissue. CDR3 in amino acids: CARGGQDSNQPQHF. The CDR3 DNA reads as TGTGCCAGGGGAGGGCAGGATAGCAATCAGCCCCAGCATTTT. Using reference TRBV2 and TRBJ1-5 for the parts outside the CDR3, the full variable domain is EPEVTQTPSHQVTQMGQEVILRCVPISNHLYFYWYRQILGQKVEFLVSFYNNEISEKSEIFDDQFSVERPDGSNFTLKIRSTKLEDSAMYFCARGGQDSNQPQHFGDGTRLSIL.